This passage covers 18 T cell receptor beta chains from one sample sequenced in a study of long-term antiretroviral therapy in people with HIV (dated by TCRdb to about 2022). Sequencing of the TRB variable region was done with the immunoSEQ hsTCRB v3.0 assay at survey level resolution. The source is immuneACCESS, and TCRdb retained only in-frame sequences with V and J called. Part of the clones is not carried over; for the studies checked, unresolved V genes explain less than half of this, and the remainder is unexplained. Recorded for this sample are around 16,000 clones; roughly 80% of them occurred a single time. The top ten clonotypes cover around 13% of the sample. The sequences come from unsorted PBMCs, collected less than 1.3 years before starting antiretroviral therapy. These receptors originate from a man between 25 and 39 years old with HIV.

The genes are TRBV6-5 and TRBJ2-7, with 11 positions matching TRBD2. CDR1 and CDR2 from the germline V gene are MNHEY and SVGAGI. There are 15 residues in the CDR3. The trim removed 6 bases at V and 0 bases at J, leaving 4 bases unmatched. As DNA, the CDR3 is TGTGCCAGCAGGATAGCGGGAGGGCGCTCCTACGAGCAGTACTTC. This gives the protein CASRIAGGRSYEQYF.

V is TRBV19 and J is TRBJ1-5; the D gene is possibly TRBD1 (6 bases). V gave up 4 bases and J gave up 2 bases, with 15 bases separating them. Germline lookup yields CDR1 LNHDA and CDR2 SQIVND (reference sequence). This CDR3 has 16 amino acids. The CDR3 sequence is CASSNGGGAGNQPQHF. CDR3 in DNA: TGTGCCAGTAGTAATGGGGGGGGCGCAGGCAATCAGCCCCAGCATTTT.

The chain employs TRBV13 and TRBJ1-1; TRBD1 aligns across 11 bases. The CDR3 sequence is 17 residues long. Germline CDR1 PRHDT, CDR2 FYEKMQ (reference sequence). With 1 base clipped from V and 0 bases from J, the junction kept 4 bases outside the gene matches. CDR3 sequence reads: CASSLVGTGGMNTEAFF. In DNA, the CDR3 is TGTGCCAGCAGCTTAGTCGGGACAGGGGGGATGAACACTGAAGCTTTCTTT.

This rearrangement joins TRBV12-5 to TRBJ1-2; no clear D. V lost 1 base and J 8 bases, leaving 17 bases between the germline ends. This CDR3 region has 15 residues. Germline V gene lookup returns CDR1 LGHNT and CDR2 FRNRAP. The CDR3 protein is CASGLDPHPRQGYTF. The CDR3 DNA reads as TGTGCTAGTGGTTTGGACCCCCACCCCAGGCAGGGCTACACCTTC.

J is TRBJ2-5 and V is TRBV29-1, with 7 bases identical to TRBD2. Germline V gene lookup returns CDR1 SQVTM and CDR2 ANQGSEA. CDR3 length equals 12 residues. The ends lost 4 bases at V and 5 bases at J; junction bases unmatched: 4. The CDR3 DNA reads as TGCAGCGTTGGGGGGGGGAAGGAGACCCAGTACTTC. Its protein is CSVGGGKETQYF.

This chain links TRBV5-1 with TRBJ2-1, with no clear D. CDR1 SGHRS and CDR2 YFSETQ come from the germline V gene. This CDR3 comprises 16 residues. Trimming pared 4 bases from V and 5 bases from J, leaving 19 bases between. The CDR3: CASSNPSAPWNNEQFF. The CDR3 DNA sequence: TGCGCCAGCAGCAACCCCTCGGCACCCTGGAACAATGAGCAGTTCTTC.

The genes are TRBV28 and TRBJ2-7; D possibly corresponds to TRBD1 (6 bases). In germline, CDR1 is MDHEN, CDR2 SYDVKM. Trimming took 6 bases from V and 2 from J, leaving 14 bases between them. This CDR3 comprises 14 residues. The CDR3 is CASRPSGQPYEQYF. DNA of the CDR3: TGTGCCAGCAGACCCTCCGGACAGCCCTACGAGCAGTACTTC.

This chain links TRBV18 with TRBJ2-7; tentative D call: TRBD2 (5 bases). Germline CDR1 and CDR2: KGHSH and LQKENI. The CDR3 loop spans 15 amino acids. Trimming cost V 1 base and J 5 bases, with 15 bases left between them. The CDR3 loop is CASSPQAGLWDEQYF. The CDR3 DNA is TGTGCCAGCTCACCACAGGCAGGACTGTGGGACGAGCAGTACTTC.

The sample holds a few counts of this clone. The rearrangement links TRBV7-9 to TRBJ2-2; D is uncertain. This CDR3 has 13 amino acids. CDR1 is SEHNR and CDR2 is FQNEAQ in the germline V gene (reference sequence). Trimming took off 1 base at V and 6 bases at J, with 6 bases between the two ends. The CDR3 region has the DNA TGTGCCAGCAGCTTAGAGGGTCCCGGGGAGCTGTTTTTT. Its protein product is CASSLEGPGELFF.

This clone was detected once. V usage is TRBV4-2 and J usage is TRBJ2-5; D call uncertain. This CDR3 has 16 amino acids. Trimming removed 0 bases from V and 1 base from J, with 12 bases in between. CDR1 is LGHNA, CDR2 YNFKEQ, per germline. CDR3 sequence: CASSQDGVAVQETQYF. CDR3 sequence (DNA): TGTGCCAGCAGCCAAGATGGAGTAGCTGTCCAAGAGACCCAGTACTTC.

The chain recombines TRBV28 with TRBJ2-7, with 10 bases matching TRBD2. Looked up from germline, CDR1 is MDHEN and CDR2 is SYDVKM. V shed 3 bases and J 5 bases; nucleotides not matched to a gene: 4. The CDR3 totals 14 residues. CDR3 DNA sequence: TGTGCCAGCAGTTTTACAGGGACTAGCGACGAGCAGTACTTC. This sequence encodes CASSFTGTSDEQYF.

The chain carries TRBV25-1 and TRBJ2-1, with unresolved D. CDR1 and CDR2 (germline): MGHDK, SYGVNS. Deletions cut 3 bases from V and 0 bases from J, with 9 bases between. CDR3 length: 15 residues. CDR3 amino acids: CASSDRASSYNEQFF. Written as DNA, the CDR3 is TGTGCCAGCAGTGACCGGGCTAGCTCCTACAATGAGCAGTTCTTC.

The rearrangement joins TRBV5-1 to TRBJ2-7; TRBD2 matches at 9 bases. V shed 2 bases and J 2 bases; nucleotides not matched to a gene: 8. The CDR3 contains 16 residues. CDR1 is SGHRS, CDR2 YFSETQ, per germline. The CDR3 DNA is TGCGCCAGCAGCTTAATGGGCGGGGGGGGTACCTACGAGCAGTACTTC. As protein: CASSLMGGGGTYEQYF.

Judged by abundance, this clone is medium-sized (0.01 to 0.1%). The CDR3, as DNA: TGCAGCGTCGGCCTGACCGGAAACACCATATATTTT. The encoded protein is CSVGLTGNTIYF. The chain joins TRBV29-1 to TRBJ1-3; D gene unclear. This CDR3 is 12 amino acids long. The V gene lost 6 bases and the J gene lost 4 bases, with 10 bases spanning the gap. CDR1 SQVTM and CDR2 ANQGSEA come from the germline V gene.

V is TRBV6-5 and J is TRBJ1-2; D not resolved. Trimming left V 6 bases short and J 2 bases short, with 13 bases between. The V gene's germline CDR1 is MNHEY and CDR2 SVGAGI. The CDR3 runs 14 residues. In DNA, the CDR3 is TGTGCCAGCAGGGTATCGTACGGGAACTATGGCTACACCTTC. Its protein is CASRVSYGNYGYTF.

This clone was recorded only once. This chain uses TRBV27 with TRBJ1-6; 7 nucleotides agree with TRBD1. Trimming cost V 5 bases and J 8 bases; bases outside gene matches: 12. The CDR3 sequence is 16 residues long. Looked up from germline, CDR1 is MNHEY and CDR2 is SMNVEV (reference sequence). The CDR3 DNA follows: TGTGCCAGCAGTGGTAACCCGGACAGGTTTCATTCACCCCTCCACTTT. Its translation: CASSGNPDRFHSPLHF.

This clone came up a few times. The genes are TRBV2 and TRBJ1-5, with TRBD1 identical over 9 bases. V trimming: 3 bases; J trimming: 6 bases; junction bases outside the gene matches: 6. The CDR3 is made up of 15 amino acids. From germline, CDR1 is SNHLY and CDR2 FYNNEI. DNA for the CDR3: TGTGCCAGCAGTGAGGGGACAGGGAAAGTTCAGCCCCAGCATTTT. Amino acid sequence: CASSEGTGKVQPQHF.

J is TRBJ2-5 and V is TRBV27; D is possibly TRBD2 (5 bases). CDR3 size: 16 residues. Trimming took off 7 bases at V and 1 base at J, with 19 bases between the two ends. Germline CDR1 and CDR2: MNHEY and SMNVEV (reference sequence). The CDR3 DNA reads TGTGCCAGCAAAGGTCCCGTCGGGGATCCCCAAGAGACCCAGTACTTC. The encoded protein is CASKGPVGDPQETQYF.